This TCR beta chain derives from a study of Graves' ophthalmopathy and Graves' hyperthyroidism. Study observations and caveats: Blood also held most thyroid clonotypes expanded above 0.001 frequency.

Other autoimmune diseases, uncontrolled infections, pregnancy and lactation each led to patient exclusion. PBMCs originated in roughly 10 ml of fresh peripheral blood. From germline, CDR1 is MGHRA and CDR2 YSYEKL. This CDR3 comprises 15 residues. V gave up 5 bases and J gave up 3 bases, with 13 bases separating them. Ten or more counts support this clonotype. Its specificity is not known. CDR3 regions of TCR beta were amplified from RNA transcripts. Investigators did first-round RT-PCR with HTBI primers, then second-round multiplex PCR. In TCRdb, the multiplex PCR reads were re-called with MiXCR into one record per CDR3 protein. Seen here are 400,000 or so distinct CDR3 sequences, 17% observed once, and the top ten hold 2% to 3%.

The clonotype comes from an adult woman with stable Graves' hyperthyroidism. The chain joins TRBV4-1 to TRBJ2-2, with a tentative D call TRBD1 (6 bases). Sequencing input: peripheral blood. CDR3: CASSSLQGDTGELFF. In DNA form, the CDR3 reads TGCGCCAGCAGCAGCTTACAGGGAGACACCGGGGAGCTGTTTTTT.